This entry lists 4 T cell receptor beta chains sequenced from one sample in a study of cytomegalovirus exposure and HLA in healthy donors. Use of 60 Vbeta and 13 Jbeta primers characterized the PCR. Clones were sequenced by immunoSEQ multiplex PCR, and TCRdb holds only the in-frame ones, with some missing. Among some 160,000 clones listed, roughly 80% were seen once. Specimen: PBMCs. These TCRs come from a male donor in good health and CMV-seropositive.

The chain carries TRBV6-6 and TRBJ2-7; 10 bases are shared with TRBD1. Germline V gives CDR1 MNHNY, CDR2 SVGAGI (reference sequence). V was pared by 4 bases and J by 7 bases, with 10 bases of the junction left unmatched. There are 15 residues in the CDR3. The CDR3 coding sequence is TGTGCCAGCAGTTTCAAGGGGACAGGGGAGTGGGAGCAGTACTTC. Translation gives CASSFKGTGEWEQYF.

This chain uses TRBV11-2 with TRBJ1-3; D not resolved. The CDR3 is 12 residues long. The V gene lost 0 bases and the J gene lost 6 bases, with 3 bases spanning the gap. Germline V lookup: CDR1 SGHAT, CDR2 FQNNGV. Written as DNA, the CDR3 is TGTGCCAGCAGCTTAGACCAAAACACCATATATTTT. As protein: CASSLDQNTIYF.

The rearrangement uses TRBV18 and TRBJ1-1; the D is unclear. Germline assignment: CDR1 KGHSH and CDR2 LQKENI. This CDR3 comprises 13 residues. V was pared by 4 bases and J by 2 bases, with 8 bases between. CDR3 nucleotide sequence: TGTGCCAGCTCACTAGACTTCAACACTGAAGCTTTCTTT. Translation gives CASSLDFNTEAFF. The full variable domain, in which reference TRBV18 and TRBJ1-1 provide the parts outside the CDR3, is NAGVMQNPRHLVRRRGQEARLRCSPMKGHSHVYWYRQLPEEGLKFMVYLQKENIIDESGMPKERFSAEFPKEGPSILRIQQVVRGDSAAYFCASSLDFNTEAFFGQGTRLTVV.

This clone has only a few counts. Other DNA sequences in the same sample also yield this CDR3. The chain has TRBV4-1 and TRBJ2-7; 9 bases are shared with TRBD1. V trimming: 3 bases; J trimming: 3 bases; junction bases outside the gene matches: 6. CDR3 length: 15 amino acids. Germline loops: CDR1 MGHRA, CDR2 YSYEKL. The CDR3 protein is CASSQAGTGIYEQYF. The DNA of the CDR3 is TGCGCCAGCAGCCAGGCGGGGACAGGGATCTACGAGCAGTACTTC.